The 26 T cell receptor beta chains below were found in one sample sequenced in a study of blood T cell repertoires in COVID-19. Repertoires were generated with immunoSEQ multiplex PCR, while TCRdb's copy carries only in-frame clones and drops some. The sample includes 250,000 to 300,000 clones, 80% to 90% seen only once; the top ten take 10% to 15%. Source material: peripheral blood. The receptors derive from a woman in her 70s with COVID-19, enrolled during active disease.

The chain employs TRBV6-2 or TRBV6-3 and TRBJ1-1, with 10 bases aligning to TRBD1. This CDR3 is 13 amino acids long. J gave up 4 bases and V 6 bases, and 2 bases lay outside the gene matches. Germline CDR1 MNHEY, CDR2 SVGEGT. The CDR3 is CASSRQGATEAFF. The DNA for the CDR3 is TGTGCCAGCAGCCGACAGGGGGCCACTGAAGCTTTCTTT.

This clone came up a few times. The CDR3 DNA sequence: TGTGCCAGCAGCTTAGGAGGTCAAGGGGGCGGTAATCAGCCCCAGCATTTT. This codes for CASSLGGQGGGNQPQHF. V usage is TRBV7-6 and J usage is TRBJ1-5; TRBD1 aligns across 7 bases. Trimming removed 1 base from V and 4 bases from J; junction bases left unmatched: 10. CDR1 SGHVS and CDR2 FNYEAQ come from the germline V gene. The CDR3 is 17 amino acids.

V gene TRBV21-1 combines with J gene TRBJ1-6; whether TRBD1, the table's D call, matches the DNA was not checked. TRBV21-1 is a pseudogene. The CDR3 sequence is 16 residues long. The CDR3: CASRPQESSYNSPLHF. CDR3 in DNA: TGTGCCAGCAGGCCACAGGAAAGCTCCTATAATTCACCCCTCCACTTT.

The chain joins TRBV10-3 to TRBJ1-1; D is perhaps TRBD1 (6 bases). CDR3 length: 15 residues. Germline CDR1 reads ENHRY; CDR2 reads SYGVKD. Trimming left V 9 bases short and J 4 bases short, with 21 bases between. In DNA, the CDR3 is TGTGCCATTCGCAGTGATCAGGGGAGCGGCACTGAAGCTTTCTTT. It translates to CAIRSDQGSGTEAFF.

CDR3: CASRRREDEAFF. CDR3 DNA: TGTGCCAGTCGACGTCGGGAGGATGAAGCTTTCTTT. The V and J genes are TRBV28 and TRBJ1-1; D ambiguous. Germline V gene sequence: CDR1 MDHEN, CDR2 SYDVKM. Deletions cut 9 bases from V and 7 bases from J, with 15 bases between. The CDR3 covers 12 residues.

The chain employs TRBV5-6 and TRBJ2-1, with D uncertain. CDR1 and CDR2 (germline): SGHDT, YYEEEE. V was shortened by 4 bases and J by 7 bases, with 6 bases between the two germline ends. This CDR3 comprises 11 residues. CDR3 DNA sequence: TGTGCCAGCAGCCCCCATAATGAGCAGTTCTTC. This translates into CASSPHNEQFF.

The chain combines TRBV19 with TRBJ2-1; 9 bases map to TRBD2. V was clipped by 6 bases and J by 7 bases; unmatched bases: 10. The CDR3 extends over 15 amino acids. In germline, CDR1 is LNHDA, CDR2 SQIVND (reference sequence). Here the CDR3 DNA reads TGTGCCAGTAGCACCGGGAGCGGGGGGAAAAATGAGCAGTTCTTC. Translating it yields CASSTGSGGKNEQFF.

Concerning this clone itself: At one end, the junction sequence differs from germline, possibly due to a read error. The chain couples TRBV2 to TRBJ1-1, with unresolved D. The CDR3 covers 11 residues. Germline V lookup: CDR1 SNHLY, CDR2 FYNNEI. The CDR3 here is CASSENSEAFF. The CDR3 DNA follows: TGTGCCAGCAGTGAAAACAGTGAAGCTTTCTTT.

The chain is built from TRBV21-1 and TRBJ1-5; no check of the table's D call, TRBD1, against the DNA was made. TRBV21-1 is a listed pseudogene. This CDR3 contains 16 residues. CDR3 nucleotides: TGTGCCAGCAGCAAGATGACAGGGTCCAGCAATCAGCCCCAGCATTTT. This sequence encodes CASSKMTGSSNQPQHF.

The gene calls are TRBV2 and TRBJ2-7; D call uncertain. This CDR3 is 13 amino acids long. V dropped 6 bases and J dropped 1 base, with 10 bases sitting between them. The germline V gene encodes CDR1 SNHLY and CDR2 FYNNEI. CDR3 loop: CASRIGNSYEQYF. CDR3 coding DNA: TGTGCCAGCAGGATTGGCAATTCCTACGAGCAGTACTTC. The full variable domain, its missing parts supplied by reference TRBV2 and TRBJ2-7, is EPEVTQTPSHQVTQMGQEVILRCVPISNHLYFYWYRQILGQKVEFLVSFYNNEISEKSEIFDDQFSVERPDGSNFTLKIRSTKLEDSAMYFCASRIGNSYEQYFGPGTRLTVT.

The chain employs TRBV27 and TRBJ2-3, with 10 bases matching TRBD2. V dropped 6 bases and J dropped 3; count of bases not matched to a gene: 9. Germline CDR1 and CDR2: MNHEY and SMNVEV (reference sequence). The CDR3 length is 16 residues. CDR3 sequence (DNA): TGTGCCAGCAGACACCCCGGACTAGCGGAGACAGATACGCAGTATTTT. The encoded protein is CASRHPGLAETDTQYF.

V usage is TRBV27 and J usage is TRBJ1-1; D is possibly TRBD1 (5 bases). CDR3 size: 14 residues. V dropped 6 bases and J dropped 0 bases, with 11 bases sitting between them. Germline V gene data show CDR1 as MNHEY and CDR2 as SMNVEV (reference sequence). CDR3 loop: CASSPGLMNTEAFF. The CDR3 nucleotides are TGTGCCAGCAGCCCGGGACTGATGAACACTGAAGCTTTCTTT.

The chain uses TRBV5-1 and TRBJ2-2; 11 bases are a match to TRBD2. V was clipped by 1 base and J by 3 bases; unmatched bases: 5. CDR1 is SGHRS, CDR2 YFSETQ, per germline. The CDR3 is 17 residues long. CDR3 DNA sequence: TGCGCCAGCAGCTTGACTAGCGGGGGCCCGTACACCGGGGAGCTGTTTTTT. Translation: CASSLTSGGPYTGELFF.

This chain uses TRBV7-2 with TRBJ2-3; the match to TRBD2 covers 12 bases. Germline loops: CDR1 SGHTA, CDR2 FQGNSA. The CDR3 totals 17 residues. After removal of 4 bases from V and 3 bases from J, the junction contained 8 bases not matched to a gene. This CDR3 reads CASSSSASGGATDTQYF. The CDR3 DNA reads as TGTGCCAGCAGCTCCTCCGCTAGCGGGGGGGCGACAGATACGCAGTATTTT.

The rearrangement joins TRBV9 to TRBJ2-3; 8 bases line up with TRBD2. CDR1 and CDR2 (germline): SGDLS, YYNGEE. V shed 0 bases, J shed 4 bases, and the junction held 4 bases outside the gene matches. The CDR3 runs to 15 residues. This CDR3 is CASSVGSGGPDTQYF. The CDR3 region has the DNA TGTGCCAGCAGCGTAGGGTCGGGGGGGCCAGATACGCAGTATTTT.

The rearrangement joins TRBV7-8 to TRBJ2-5; possible D gene TRBD1, 6 bases. Trimming cost V 1 base and J 5 bases, with 11 bases left between them. The CDR3 sequence is 14 residues long. Per the germline V gene, CDR1 is SGHVS and CDR2 is FQNEAQ. In nucleotides, the CDR3 is TGTGCCAGCAGCTTAGTTCAGGGGTTGGAGACCCAGTACTTC. Amino acid sequence: CASSLVQGLETQYF. The full variable domain, its missing parts supplied by reference TRBV7-8 and TRBJ2-5, is GAGVSQSPRYKVAKRGQDVALRCDPISGHVSLFWYQQALGQGPEFLTYFQNEAQLDKSGLPSDRFFAERPEGSVSTLKIQRTQQEDSAVYLCASSLVQGLETQYFGPGTRLLVL.

The genes are TRBV27 and TRBJ2-3, with 16 bases matching TRBD2. Germline-derived CDR1 and CDR2 are MNHEY and SMNVEV (reference sequence). V shed 6 bases, J shed 6 bases, and the junction held 9 bases outside the gene matches. This CDR3 region has 17 residues. Here the CDR3 DNA reads TGTGCCAGCAGCCTGCCGGGACTAGCGGGGGGGCCGGATACGCAGTATTTT. This gives the protein CASSLPGLAGGPDTQYF.

This chain uses TRBV6-4 with TRBJ2-3, with 8 bases lining up with TRBD2. This CDR3 has 15 amino acids. Germline CDR1 and CDR2: MRHNA and SNTAGT. The junction had 13 bases not matched to a gene; V was cut back by 6 bases and J by 8 bases. Here the CDR3 reads CASSFTGLGPSTQYF. CDR3 nucleotide sequence: TGTGCCAGCAGCTTCACGGGACTAGGCCCCTCTACGCAGTATTTT.

The chain combines TRBV7-9 with TRBJ2-7, with 7 bases identical to TRBD1. V lost 5 bases, J lost 4 bases, and 8 bases stayed unmatched. From germline, CDR1 is SEHNR and CDR2 FQNEAQ (reference sequence). The length of the CDR3 is 14 residues. The CDR3 reads CASSSTRGLYEQYF. CDR3 coding DNA: TGTGCCAGCAGCAGCACTAGGGGGCTTTACGAGCAGTACTTC.

Note on this clone: Distinct nucleotide sequences in the sample also encode this CDR3. The V gene is TRBV7-9, the J gene TRBJ2-5; no definite D call. V lost 3 bases and J lost 2, with 7 bases in between. The CDR3 length is 13 residues. Looked up from germline, CDR1 is SEHNR and CDR2 is FQNEAQ (reference sequence). CDR3 region: CASSFSGQETQYF. Here the CDR3 DNA reads TGTGCCAGCAGCTTTTCCGGTCAAGAGACCCAGTACTTC.

The chain carries TRBV7-9 and TRBJ2-7; 8 nucleotides align to TRBD1. The CDR3 length is 12 residues. Looked up from germline, CDR1 is SEHNR and CDR2 is FQNEAQ (reference sequence). J gave up 6 bases and V 5 bases, and 3 bases lay outside the gene matches. This CDR3 reads CASSDRGFEQYF. The CDR3, as DNA: TGTGCCAGCAGCGACAGGGGCTTCGAGCAGTACTTC.

J is TRBJ1-6 and V is TRBV3-1 (or the pseudogene TRBV3-2); D call uncertain. V was trimmed by 3 bases and J by 7 bases, leaving 10 bases between them. This CDR3 has 14 residues. CDR1 and CDR2 from the germline V gene are LGHDT and YNNKEL (reference sequence). CDR3 residues: CASSQRNSNSPLHF. The DNA of the CDR3 is TGTGCCAGCAGCCAGCGGAATTCGAATTCACCCCTCCACTTT.

The chain has TRBV7-8 and TRBJ2-7; the D gene is possibly TRBD2 (6 bases). This CDR3 has 15 residues. From germline, CDR1 is SGHVS and CDR2 FQNEAQ. The V end lost 0 bases, the J end lost 5 bases, and 14 bases lay between the germline ends. For the CDR3, the DNA is TGTGCCAGCAGCTTAGCGCGGCTAGCGATCGACGAGCAGTACTTC. Translation: CASSLARLAIDEQYF.

The chain couples TRBV9 to TRBJ2-3, with 12 bases fitting TRBD2. V shed 9 bases, J shed 5 bases, and the junction held 7 bases outside the gene matches. Germline loops: CDR1 SGDLS, CDR2 YYNGEE. The CDR3 length is 14 residues. DNA of the CDR3: TGTGCCACCTCTAGCGGGGGGGCCGTAGATACGCAGTATTTT. It specifies CATSSGGAVDTQYF.

The chain uses TRBV27 and TRBJ2-3, with D tentatively TRBD2 (6 bases). The CDR3 sequence is 18 residues long. Germline V gene sequence: CDR1 MNHEY, CDR2 SMNVEV (reference sequence). The germline V and J ends were trimmed by 7 bases and 4 bases, with 27 bases remaining between them. In nucleotides, the CDR3 is TGTGCCAGCACCCCCCAGGGACTCGAAAACACTGACCCAGATACGCAGTATTTT. It encodes CASTPQGLENTDPDTQYF.

V usage is TRBV29-1 and J usage is TRBJ1-3; tentatively, D is TRBD1 (6 bases). With 4 bases removed from V and 3 bases from J, the gap between germline ends came to 10 bases. The CDR3 spans 13 residues. Germline V gene data show CDR1 as SQVTM and CDR2 as ANQGSEA. The CDR3 spells CSVVGGFGNTIYF. The CDR3 bases are TGCAGCGTTGTAGGGGGTTTTGGAAACACCATATATTTT.